This T cell receptor (beta chain) was sequenced in a study of T cell changes during pregnancy in multiple sclerosis. TCRdb keeps only in-frame clones here, not all; method: immunoSEQ multiplex PCR. The table lists some 100,000 clones, roughly 92% of them singletons. This TCR was sampled from a female donor with multiple sclerosis, enrolled in a pregnancy study. The sample here was peripheral blood, taken in the second trimester of pregnancy.

The CDR3 loop is CAYRTLPTLETQYF. CDR3 DNA sequence: TGTGCCTACCGCACGCTCCCTACTTTGGAGACCCAGTACTTC. The chain joins TRBV2 to TRBJ2-5; D uncertain. The germline gives CDR1 SNHLY, CDR2 FYNNEI. V was pared by 11 bases and J by 5 bases, with 21 bases between. This CDR3 comprises 14 residues.